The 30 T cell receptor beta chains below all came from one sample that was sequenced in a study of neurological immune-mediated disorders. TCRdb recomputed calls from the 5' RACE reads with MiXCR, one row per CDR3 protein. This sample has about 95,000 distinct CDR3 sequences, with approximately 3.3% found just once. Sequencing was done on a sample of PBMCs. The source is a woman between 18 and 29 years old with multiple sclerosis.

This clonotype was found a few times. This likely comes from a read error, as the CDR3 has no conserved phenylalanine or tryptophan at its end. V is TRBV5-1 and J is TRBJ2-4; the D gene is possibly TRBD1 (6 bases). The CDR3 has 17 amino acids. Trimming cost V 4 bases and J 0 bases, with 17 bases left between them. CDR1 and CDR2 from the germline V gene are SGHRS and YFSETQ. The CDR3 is CASSTEGVGLAKNIQYC. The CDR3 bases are TGCGCCAGCAGCACCGAGGGGGTCGGACTAGCCAAAAACATTCAGTACTGC.

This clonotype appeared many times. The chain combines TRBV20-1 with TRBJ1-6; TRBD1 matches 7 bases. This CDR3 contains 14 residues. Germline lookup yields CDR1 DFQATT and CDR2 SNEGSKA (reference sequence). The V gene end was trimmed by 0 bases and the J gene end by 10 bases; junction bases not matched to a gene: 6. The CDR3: CSARELGGASPLHF. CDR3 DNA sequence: TGCAGTGCTAGAGAGCTAGGGGGCGCGTCACCCCTCCACTTT.

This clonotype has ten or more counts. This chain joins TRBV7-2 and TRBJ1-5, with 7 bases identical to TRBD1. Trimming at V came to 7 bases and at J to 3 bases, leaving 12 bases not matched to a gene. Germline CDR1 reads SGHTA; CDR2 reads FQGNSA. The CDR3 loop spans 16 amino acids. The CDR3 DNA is TGTGCCAGCACCATCTCCGGGACAGAATTCAATCAGCCCCAGCATTTT. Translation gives CASTISGTEFNQPQHF.

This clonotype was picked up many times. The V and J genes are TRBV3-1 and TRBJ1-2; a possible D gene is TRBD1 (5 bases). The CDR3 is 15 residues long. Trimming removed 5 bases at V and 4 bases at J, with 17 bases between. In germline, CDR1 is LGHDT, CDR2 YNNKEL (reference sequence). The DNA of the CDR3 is TGTGCCAGCAGCGTGGCGAGTTCAGGGATCTATGGCTACACCTTC. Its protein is CASSVASSGIYGYTF.

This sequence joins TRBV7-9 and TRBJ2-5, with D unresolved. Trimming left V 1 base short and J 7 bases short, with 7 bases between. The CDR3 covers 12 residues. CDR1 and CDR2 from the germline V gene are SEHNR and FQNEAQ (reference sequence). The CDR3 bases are TGTGCCAGCAGCTTAGGATCCATGACCCAGTACTTC. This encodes CASSLGSMTQYF.

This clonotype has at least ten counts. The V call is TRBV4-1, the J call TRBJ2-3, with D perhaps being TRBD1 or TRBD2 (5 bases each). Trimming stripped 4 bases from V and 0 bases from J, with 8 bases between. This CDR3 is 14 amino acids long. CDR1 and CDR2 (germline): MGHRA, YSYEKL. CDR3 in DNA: TGCGCCAGCAGCCTATGGGGGAGCACAGATACGCAGTATTTT. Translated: CASSLWGSTDTQYF.

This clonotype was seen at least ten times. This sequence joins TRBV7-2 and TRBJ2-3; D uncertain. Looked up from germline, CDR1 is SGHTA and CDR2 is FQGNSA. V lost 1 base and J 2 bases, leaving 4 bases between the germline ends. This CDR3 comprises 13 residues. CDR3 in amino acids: CASSLVYTDTQYF. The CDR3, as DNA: TGTGCCAGCAGCTTAGTCTACACAGATACGCAGTATTTT.

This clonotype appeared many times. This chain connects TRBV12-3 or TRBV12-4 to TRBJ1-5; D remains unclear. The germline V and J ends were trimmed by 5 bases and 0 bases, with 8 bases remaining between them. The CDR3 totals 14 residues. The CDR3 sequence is CASSREISNQPQHF. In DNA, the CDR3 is TGTGCCAGCAGTCGGGAGATTAGCAATCAGCCCCAGCATTTT.

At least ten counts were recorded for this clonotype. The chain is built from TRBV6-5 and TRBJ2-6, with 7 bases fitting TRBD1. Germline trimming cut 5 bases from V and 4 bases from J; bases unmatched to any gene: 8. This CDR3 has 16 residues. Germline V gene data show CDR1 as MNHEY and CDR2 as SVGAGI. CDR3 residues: CASSAYRGDGANVLTF. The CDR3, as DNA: TGTGCCAGCAGTGCTTACAGGGGTGACGGGGCCAACGTCCTGACTTTC.

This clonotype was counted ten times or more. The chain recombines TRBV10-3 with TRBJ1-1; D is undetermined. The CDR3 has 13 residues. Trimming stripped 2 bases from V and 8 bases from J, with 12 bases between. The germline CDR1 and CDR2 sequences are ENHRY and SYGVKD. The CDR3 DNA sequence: TGTGCCATCAGTGAGAACCAAAAGGACGAAGCTTTCTTT. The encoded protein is CAISENQKDEAFF.

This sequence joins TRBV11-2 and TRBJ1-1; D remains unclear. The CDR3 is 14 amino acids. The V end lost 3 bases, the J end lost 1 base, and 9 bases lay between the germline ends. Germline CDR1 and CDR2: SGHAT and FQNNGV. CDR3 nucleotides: TGTGCCAGCAGCTTGTTCAATCCGAACACTGAAGCTTTCTTT. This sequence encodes CASSLFNPNTEAFF.

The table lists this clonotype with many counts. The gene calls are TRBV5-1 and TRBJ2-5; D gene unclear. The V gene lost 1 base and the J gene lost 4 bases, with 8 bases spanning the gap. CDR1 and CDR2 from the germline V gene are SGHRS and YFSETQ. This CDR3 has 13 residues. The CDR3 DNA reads TGCGCCAGCAGCTTGAGTCCCGGAGAGACCCAGTACTTC. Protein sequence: CASSLSPGETQYF.

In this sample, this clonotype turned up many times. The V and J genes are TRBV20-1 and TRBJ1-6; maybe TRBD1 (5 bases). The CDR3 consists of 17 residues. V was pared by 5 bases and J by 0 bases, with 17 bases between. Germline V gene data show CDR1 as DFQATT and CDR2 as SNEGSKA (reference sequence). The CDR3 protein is CSAFRAGGNSYNSPLHF. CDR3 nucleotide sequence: TGCAGTGCTTTTCGGGCGGGGGGAAACTCCTATAATTCACCCCTCCACTTT.

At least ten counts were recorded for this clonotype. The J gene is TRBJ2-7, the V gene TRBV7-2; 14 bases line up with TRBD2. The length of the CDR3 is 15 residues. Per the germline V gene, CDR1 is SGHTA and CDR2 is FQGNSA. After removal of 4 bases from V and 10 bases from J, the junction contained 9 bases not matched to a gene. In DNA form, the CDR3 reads TGTGCCAGCAGCTCTCGACCGGGACTAGCGGGAGAACAGTACTTC. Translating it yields CASSSRPGLAGEQYF.

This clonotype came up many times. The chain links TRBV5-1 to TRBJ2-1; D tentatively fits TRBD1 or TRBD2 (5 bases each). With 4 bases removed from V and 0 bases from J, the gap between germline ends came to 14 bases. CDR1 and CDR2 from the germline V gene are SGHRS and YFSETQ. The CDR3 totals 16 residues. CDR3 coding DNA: TGCGCCAGCAGCCCAAGGGACCGCAGCTCCTACAATGAGCAGTTCTTC. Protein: CASSPRDRSSYNEQFF. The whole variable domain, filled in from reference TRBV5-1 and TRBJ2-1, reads KAGVTQTPRYLIKTRGQQVTLSCSPISGHRSVSWYQQTPGQGLQFLFEYFSETQRNKGNFPGRFSGRQFSNSRSEMNVSTLELGDSALYLCASSPRDRSSYNEQFFGPGTRLTVL.

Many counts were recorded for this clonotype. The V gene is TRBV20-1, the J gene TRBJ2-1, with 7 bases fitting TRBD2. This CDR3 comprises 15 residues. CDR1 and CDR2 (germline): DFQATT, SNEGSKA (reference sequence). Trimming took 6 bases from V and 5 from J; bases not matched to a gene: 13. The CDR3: CSARTRGTTHNEQFF. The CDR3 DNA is TGCAGTGCGCGCACCCGAGGGACTACCCACAATGAGCAGTTCTTC.

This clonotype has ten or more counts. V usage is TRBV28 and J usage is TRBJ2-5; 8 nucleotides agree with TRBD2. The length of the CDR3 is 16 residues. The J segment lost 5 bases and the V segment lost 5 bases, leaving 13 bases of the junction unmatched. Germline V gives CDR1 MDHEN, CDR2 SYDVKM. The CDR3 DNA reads TGTGCCAGCAGTCCGGGCGGGGGGAAAGGAGGGGAGACCCAGTACTTC. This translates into CASSPGGGKGGETQYF.

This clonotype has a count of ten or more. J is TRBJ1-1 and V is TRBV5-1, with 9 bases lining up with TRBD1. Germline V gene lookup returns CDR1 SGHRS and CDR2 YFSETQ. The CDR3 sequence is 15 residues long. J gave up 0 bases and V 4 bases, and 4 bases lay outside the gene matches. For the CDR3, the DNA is TGCGCCAGCAGCATCCGGACAGGGGTGAACACTGAAGCTTTCTTT. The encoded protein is CASSIRTGVNTEAFF.

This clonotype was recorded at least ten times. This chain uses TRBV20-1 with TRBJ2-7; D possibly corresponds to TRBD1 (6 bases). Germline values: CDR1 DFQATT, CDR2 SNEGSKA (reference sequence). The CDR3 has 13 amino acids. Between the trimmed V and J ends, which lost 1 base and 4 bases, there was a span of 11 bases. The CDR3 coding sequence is TGCAGTGCTAGAGTACAGGGTAGTTACGAGCAGTACTTC. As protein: CSARVQGSYEQYF.

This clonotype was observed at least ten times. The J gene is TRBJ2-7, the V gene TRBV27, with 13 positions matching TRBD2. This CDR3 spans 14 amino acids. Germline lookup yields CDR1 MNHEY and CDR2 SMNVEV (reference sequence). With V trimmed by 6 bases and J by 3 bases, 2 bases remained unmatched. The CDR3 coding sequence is TGTGCCAGCAGGGGGACTAGCGGGGACTACGAGCAGTACTTC. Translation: CASRGTSGDYEQYF.

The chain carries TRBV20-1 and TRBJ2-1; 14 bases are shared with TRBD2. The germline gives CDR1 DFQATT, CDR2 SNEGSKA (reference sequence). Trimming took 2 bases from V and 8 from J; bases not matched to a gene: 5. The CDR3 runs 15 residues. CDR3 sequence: CSARSGTSGSDEQFF. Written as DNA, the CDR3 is TGCAGTGCTAGATCCGGGACTAGCGGGAGTGATGAGCAGTTCTTC.

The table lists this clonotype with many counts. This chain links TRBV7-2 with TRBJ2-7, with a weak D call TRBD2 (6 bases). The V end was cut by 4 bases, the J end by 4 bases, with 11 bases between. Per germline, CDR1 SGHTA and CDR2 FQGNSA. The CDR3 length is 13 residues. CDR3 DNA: TGTGCCAGCAGCTCACCCGGAGGGTACGAGCAGTACTTC. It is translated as CASSSPGGYEQYF.

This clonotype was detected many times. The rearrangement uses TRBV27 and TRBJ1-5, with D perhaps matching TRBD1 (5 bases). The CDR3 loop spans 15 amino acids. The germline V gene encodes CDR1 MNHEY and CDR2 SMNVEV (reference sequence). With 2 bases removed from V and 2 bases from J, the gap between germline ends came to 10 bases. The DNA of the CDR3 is TGTGCCAGCAGTTTAACAGGCACGGGCAATCAGCCCCAGCATTTT. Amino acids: CASSLTGTGNQPQHF.

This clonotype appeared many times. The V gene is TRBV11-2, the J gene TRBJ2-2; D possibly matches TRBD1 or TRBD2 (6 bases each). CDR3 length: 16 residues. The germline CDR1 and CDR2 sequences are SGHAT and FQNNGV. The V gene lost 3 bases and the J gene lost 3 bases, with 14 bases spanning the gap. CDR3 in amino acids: CASSFGNRGDTGELFF. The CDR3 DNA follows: TGTGCCAGCAGCTTTGGGAATAGGGGGGACACCGGGGAGCTGTTTTTT.

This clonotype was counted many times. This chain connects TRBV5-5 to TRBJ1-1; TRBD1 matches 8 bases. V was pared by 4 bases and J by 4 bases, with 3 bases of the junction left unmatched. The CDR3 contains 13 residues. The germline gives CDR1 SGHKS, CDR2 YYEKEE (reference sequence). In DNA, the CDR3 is TGTGCCAGCAGCATGACAGGGGCCACTGAAGCTTTCTTT. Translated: CASSMTGATEAFF.

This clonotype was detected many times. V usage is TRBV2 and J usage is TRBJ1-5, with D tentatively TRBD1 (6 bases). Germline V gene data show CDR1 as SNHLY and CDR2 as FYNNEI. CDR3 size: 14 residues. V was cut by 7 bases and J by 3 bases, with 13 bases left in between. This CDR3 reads CASKPGAPNQPQHF. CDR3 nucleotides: TGTGCCAGCAAGCCAGGGGCCCCCAATCAGCCCCAGCATTTT.

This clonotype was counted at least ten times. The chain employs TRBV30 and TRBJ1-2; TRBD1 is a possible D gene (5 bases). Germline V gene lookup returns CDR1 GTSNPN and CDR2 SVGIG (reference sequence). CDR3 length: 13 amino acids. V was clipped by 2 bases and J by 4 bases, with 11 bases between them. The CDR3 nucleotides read TGTGCCTGGAGTAGGGGACTCGGCTATGGCTACACCTTC. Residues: CAWSRGLGYGYTF.

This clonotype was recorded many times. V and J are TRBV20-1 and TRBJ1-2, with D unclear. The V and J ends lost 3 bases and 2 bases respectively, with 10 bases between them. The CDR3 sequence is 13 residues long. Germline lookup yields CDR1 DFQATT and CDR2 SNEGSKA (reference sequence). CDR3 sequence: CSAREGRNYGYTF. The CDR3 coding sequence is TGCAGTGCTAGGGAAGGACGGAACTATGGCTACACCTTC.

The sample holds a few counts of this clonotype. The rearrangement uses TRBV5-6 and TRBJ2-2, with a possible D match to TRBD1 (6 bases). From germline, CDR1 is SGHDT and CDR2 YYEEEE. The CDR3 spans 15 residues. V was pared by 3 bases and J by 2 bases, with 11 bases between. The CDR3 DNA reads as TGTGCCAGCAGCTCGGACAGCTTAAACACCGGGGAGCTGTTTTTT. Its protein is CASSSDSLNTGELFF.

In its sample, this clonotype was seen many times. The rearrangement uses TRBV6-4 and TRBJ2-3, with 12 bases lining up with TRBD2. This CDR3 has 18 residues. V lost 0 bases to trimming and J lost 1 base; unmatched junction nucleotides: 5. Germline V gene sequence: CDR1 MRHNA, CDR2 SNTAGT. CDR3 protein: CASSDSSRTSGGTDTQYF. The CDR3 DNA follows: TGTGCCAGCAGTGACTCGAGCAGGACTAGCGGGGGCACAGATACGCAGTATTTT.